The present TCR beta chain was sequenced within a study of pediatric ulcerative colitis. Study overall: Several patients showed pancolitis and two showed left-sided colitis. The study's findings and limits: Blood-rectal clonal overlap within each person was significantly higher in ulcerative colitis patients than controls. Clonal expansions reduced rectal repertoire diversity in acute severe colitis.

In regard to this clone: Antigen specificity is unknown.

V was clipped by 0 bases and J by 4 bases, with 18 bases between them. The V gene's germline CDR1 is SGHVS and CDR2 FQNEAQ. There are 17 residues in the CDR3. TCRdb's table, derived via immunoSEQ multiplex PCR, lists solely in-frame clones and lacks some. The sample lists 30,000 to 45,000 clones; over 65% were seen once. Ulcerative colitis patients received no immunosuppressive medication before the diagnostic colonoscopy. Material for sequencing was blood. The receptor was isolated from a girl aged 5-17 years with moderate ulcerative colitis. The chain joins TRBV7-8 to TRBJ1-2; D possibly corresponds to TRBD1 (6 bases). The CDR3 bases are TGTGCCAGCAGCTTAGCGATCGGGGGCGGTGGGGTCTATGGCTACACCTTC. Encoded protein: CASSLAIGGGGVYGYTF.